This T cell receptor beta chain stems from a study of control samples from healthy donors and cancer patients (dated by TCRdb to 2019 to 2021). The method was the immunoSEQ multiplex PCR assay. TCRdb took over this immuneACCESS table, retaining in-frame rearrangements with V and J assigned. Such tables are incomplete; in checked studies, under half of the missing clones stem from an unresolved V gene, and the remainder is unexplained. Recorded for this sample are nearly 200,000 clones; about 90% of them occurred a single time. The ten most abundant clones make up roughly 1.9% of the sample. Turning to this clone: The antigen it recognizes is unknown. No much larger clone is present one base from it, and per-base qualities are unavailable.

What was sequenced was blood. This sequence originates from a young man in good health.

Here is the DNA: TGTGCCAGCAGCGTCAATCCGTTGGATCAGCCCCAGCATTTT. Its coded protein is CASSVNPLDQPQHF. The chain is encoded by TRBV9 joined to TRBJ1-5; no D segment can be confidently identified. V is cut by 2 bases and J by 5 bases, and the space between the germline ends is 11 bases. As encoded in the germline V gene, CDR1 is SGDLS while CDR2 is YYNGEE. The CDR3 sequence holds 14 residues, the cysteine and phenylalanine included. The retained sequence is limited to the CDR3, 42 bases, with the frame set at the first base.